This paragraph reports one TCR beta chain. This record comes from a study of blood T cell repertoires in COVID-19. Study-level information: Sites in the United States, Italy and Spain provided acute and convalescent COVID-19 samples. Sources were T cells, B-cell-depleted T cells, or PBMCs; the material itself was cDNA or gDNA.

Study processing details: It was from reference gene primer amplification that nucleated cell counts were estimated. Libraries were prepared by immunoSEQ multiplex PCR; TCRdb keeps only in-frame clonotypes and omits some of them. That table supplies the V and J calls and clone size; D and trimming were determined from the DNA. The sample has over 200,000 clones; approximately 86% are singletons. This CDR3 spans 15 amino acids. In germline, CDR1 is SGHDT, CDR2 YYEEEE. The V and J ends lost 0 bases and 6 bases respectively, with 14 bases between them. This clonotype originated in a man between 40 and 49 years old with acute or convalescent COVID-19. The J gene is TRBJ2-3, the V gene TRBV5-6; no clear D. The specimen was peripheral blood. CDR3 in amino acids: CASSLGETSWDTQYF. CDR3 bases: TGTGCCAGCAGCTTGGGTGAGACTTCGTGGGATACGCAGTATTTT.